This TCR beta chain was sequenced in a study of T cell changes during pregnancy in multiple sclerosis. Measured with immunoSEQ multiplex PCR; TCRdb has only the in-frame clones, and not every one. This repertoire shows over 85,000 clones, 91% found once; its top ten account for 1.5% to 2%. This clone was detected once. The receptor comes from a female donor in good health, enrolled as a control in a pregnancy study. This material consisted of peripheral blood, taken after pregnancy.

This CDR3 is CSVEAGLRLGQGASDYGYTF. For the CDR3, the DNA is TGCAGCGTTGAAGCTGGGTTGAGACTGGGGCAGGGGGCGTCGGACTATGGCTACACCTTC. The chain recombines TRBV29-1 with TRBJ1-2, with 8 bases matching TRBD1. CDR3 length: 20 residues. The germline V gene encodes CDR1 SQVTM and CDR2 ANQGSEA. The junction had 22 bases not matched to a gene; V was cut back by 1 base and J by 3 bases.